This paragraph reports one TCR beta chain. Its antigen is as yet unknown. Libraries were prepared by immunoSEQ multiplex PCR; TCRdb keeps only in-frame clonotypes and omits some of them. The sample contains 26,000 or so clones, around 92% of which appear only once. The record originates from a study of T cell responses to AZD1222 COVID-19 vaccine. The study's findings and limits: A rise in Spike-specific TCR breadth and depth followed two AZD1222 doses. Unmutated regions of variants are reportedly targeted by nearly half of spike-specific TCRs.

The V end lost 4 bases, the J end lost 9 bases, and 15 bases lay between the germline ends. The CDR3 totals 13 residues. The J gene is TRBJ1-2, the V gene TRBV12-3 or TRBV12-4; TRBD1 might be the D (5 bases). The specimen was peripheral blood, collected 28 days after the second AZD1222 dose. The clonotype comes from an adult who received the AZD1222 COVID-19 vaccine. CDR3 sequence: CASSSPPGGRYTF. The CDR3 DNA reads as TGTGCCAGCAGTTCCCCTCCGGGGGGACGCTACACCTTC.